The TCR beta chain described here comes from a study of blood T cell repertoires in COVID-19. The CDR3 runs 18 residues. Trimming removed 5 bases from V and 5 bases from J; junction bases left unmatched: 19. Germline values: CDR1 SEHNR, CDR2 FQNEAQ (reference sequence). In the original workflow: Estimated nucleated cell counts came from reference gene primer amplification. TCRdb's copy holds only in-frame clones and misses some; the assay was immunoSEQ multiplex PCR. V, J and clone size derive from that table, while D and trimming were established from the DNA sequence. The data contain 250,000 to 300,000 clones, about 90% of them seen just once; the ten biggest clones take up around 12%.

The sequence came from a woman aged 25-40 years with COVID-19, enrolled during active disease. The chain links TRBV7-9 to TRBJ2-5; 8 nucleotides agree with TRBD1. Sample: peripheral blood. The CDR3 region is CASSPERRTGWHGETQYF. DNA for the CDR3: TGTGCCAGCAGCCCAGAGCGTAGGACAGGGTGGCATGGGGAGACCCAGTACTTC. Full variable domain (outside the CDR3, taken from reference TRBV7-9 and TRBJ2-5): DTGVSQNPRHKITKRGQNVTFRCDPISEHNRLYWYRQTLGQGPEFLTYFQNEAQLEKSRLLSDRFSAERPKGSFSTLEIQRTEQGDSAMYLCASSPERRTGWHGETQYFGPGTRLLVL.